The clone carrying this TCR beta chain was seen once. The target antigen is unknown. The junction differs from germline at one of its ends, possibly a read error. Germline V gene data show CDR1 as MGHRA and CDR2 as YSYEKL. CDR3 length: 16 residues. This sample stems from a study of tumor-infiltrating lymphocytes in primary liver carcinoma. Study-wide results and caveats: All five tumor regions shared only about 8-25% of top clones.

The researchers produced TCR beta cDNA from roughly 500 ng total RNA with a constant-region primer. Three rounds of nested multiplex PCR with slightly modified ARM-PCR produced TCR beta libraries. TRBV1-TRBV30 forward primers paired with a C-beta reverse primer drove the first two PCR rounds, roughly 9 cycles each. TCRdb re-derived calls from the multiplex PCR reads in MiXCR, one entry per CDR3 protein. The sample has approximately 92,000 distinct CDR3 sequences; about 70% are singletons. Unsorted bulk tissue, roughly 20-34 mg of it, served as the source for co-extraction of RNA and DNA. Primary liver carcinoma in the patients was surgically resected. Chronic HBV infection was present, with no prior treatment.

This rearrangement joins TRBV4-1 to TRBJ2-7, with D unresolved. This receptor was obtained from a woman aged 55-69 years with primary liver carcinoma and hepatitis B virus infection. Material for sequencing was liver tumor tissue from sampling region 5. The subset is: tumor region T5, tumor centre. The CDR3 reads CASSREFSVASYEQYF. For the CDR3, the DNA is TGTGCCAGCAGCCGAGAGTTTTCGGTAGCCTCCTACGAGCAGTACTTC.